The 31 T cell receptor beta chains below all came from one sample that was sequenced in a study of T-cell memory formation after mild COVID-19. TCRdb processed the 5' RACE reads anew with MiXCR; each CDR3 protein has one entry. The data contain around 150,000 distinct CDR3 sequences, around a tenth of them singletons. Sequencing was performed on PBMCs or a T cell subset sorted from them (not recorded which). These receptors were taken from a man aged 18 to 30 who had mild COVID-19 (a few samples of this study predate the infection). Cell type and time point are not known.

The chain is built from TRBV12-3 or TRBV12-4 and TRBJ2-5; D remains unclear. V was trimmed by 6 bases and J by 5 bases, leaving 7 bases between them. This CDR3 region has 11 residues. The CDR3 DNA sequence: TGTGCCAGCAGGGTCGGTGAGACCCAGTACTTC. It codes for CASRVGETQYF.

The table lists this clonotype with a few counts. The chain uses TRBV29-1 and TRBJ2-2; D not certain. Germline loops: CDR1 SQVTM, CDR2 ANQGSEA. Trimming cost V 4 bases and J 6 bases, with 12 bases left between them. CDR3 size: 13 residues. CDR3 loop: CSVVGRPAGELFF. The DNA for the CDR3 is TGCAGCGTTGTTGGGCGTCCTGCCGGGGAGCTGTTTTTT.

This clonotype occurred a few times. The V and J genes are TRBV11-2 and TRBJ2-1, with 13 nucleotides matching TRBD2. This CDR3 is 16 amino acids long. V was clipped by 1 base and J by 4 bases; unmatched bases: 1. In germline, CDR1 is SGHAT, CDR2 FQNNGV. CDR3 residues: CASSLVLAGGYNEQFF. The CDR3 nucleotides are TGTGCCAGCAGCTTAGTACTAGCGGGGGGGTACAATGAGCAGTTCTTC.

The rearrangement joins TRBV20-1 to TRBJ1-5; tentative D call: TRBD1 (6 bases). Germline V lookup: CDR1 DFQATT, CDR2 SNEGSKA (reference sequence). V lost 4 bases, J lost 6 bases, and 13 bases lay in between. The CDR3 has 13 amino acids. The CDR3 DNA reads as TGCAGTGCTACAGACAGGTTGCGTCAGCCCCAGCATTTT. It codes for CSATDRLRQPQHF.

This clonotype was detected only a few times. The chain carries TRBV14 and TRBJ1-6; 7 bases line up with TRBD1. V trimming: 2 bases; J trimming: 9 bases; junction bases outside the gene matches: 16. This CDR3 is built from 18 residues. The germline V gene encodes CDR1 SGHDN and CDR2 FVKESK. The CDR3, as DNA: TGTGCCAGCAGCCAATTTAAGGGACAGACCATGGGGAGTTCACCCCTCCACTTT. Encoded protein: CASSQFKGQTMGSSPLHF.

This clonotype was counted a few times. V is TRBV4-3 and J is TRBJ1-5, with D possibly TRBD1 on 6 matching bases. Trimming took off 0 bases at V and 6 bases at J, with 12 bases between the two ends. Germline V gene data show CDR1 as LGHNA and CDR2 as YSLEER. The CDR3 spans 15 residues. In nucleotides, the CDR3 is TGCGCCAGCAGCCAAGATTGGGCAGGGGTTCAGCCCCAGCATTTT. This sequence encodes CASSQDWAGVQPQHF.

The rearrangement uses TRBV6-2 or TRBV6-3 and TRBJ1-1, with a weak D call TRBD1 (5 bases). CDR3 length equals 14 residues. Germline CDR1 is MNHEY and CDR2 is SVGEGT. Trimming shortened V by 5 bases and J by 5 bases, and 15 bases separated the two germline ends. CDR3 loop: CASSTGPPRTEAFF. CDR3 DNA sequence: TGTGCCAGCAGTACGGGACCCCCGAGGACTGAAGCTTTCTTT.

This clonotype was seen many times. The chain combines TRBV5-1 with TRBJ1-1; D may be TRBD1 (6 bases). This CDR3 is 14 amino acids long. In germline, CDR1 is SGHRS, CDR2 YFSETQ. V lost 2 bases and J 4 bases, leaving 12 bases between the germline ends. Written as DNA, the CDR3 is TGCGCCAGCAGCTTTCAGGGAGGGGGCACTGAAGCTTTCTTT. It codes for CASSFQGGGTEAFF. The full variable domain, completed using reference TRBV5-1 and TRBJ1-1, is KAGVTQTPRYLIKTRGQQVTLSCSPISGHRSVSWYQQTPGQGLQFLFEYFSETQRNKGNFPGRFSGRQFSNSRSEMNVSTLELGDSALYLCASSFQGGGTEAFFGQGTRLTVV.

The J gene is TRBJ1-4, the V gene TRBV9, with D maybe TRBD1 (5 bases). The CDR3 consists of 15 residues. CDR1 is SGDLS and CDR2 is YYNGEE in the germline V gene. V was shortened by 0 bases and J by 3 bases, with 9 bases between the two germline ends. The CDR3 sequence: CASSVAAGSNEKLFF. In DNA, the CDR3 is TGTGCCAGCAGCGTAGCAGCAGGGTCTAATGAAAAACTGTTTTTT.

The chain joins TRBV10-3 to TRBJ2-3; 10 positions agree with TRBD2. V lost 6 bases to trimming and J lost 0 bases; unmatched junction nucleotides: 9. This CDR3 has 17 amino acids. The germline V gene encodes CDR1 ENHRY and CDR2 SYGVKD. In DNA form, the CDR3 reads TGTGCCATCAGCGAGGGACTAGCGTATACGAGCACAGATACGCAGTATTTT. Translation gives CAISEGLAYTSTDTQYF.

There are a few counts of this clonotype. The CDR3 reads CASSSTGHEQYF. The DNA for the CDR3 is TGTGCCAGCAGCTCGACAGGGCACGAGCAGTACTTC. The J gene is TRBJ2-7, the V gene TRBV7-2, with 7 bases identical to TRBD1. The CDR3 spans 12 residues. Germline assignment: CDR1 SGHTA and CDR2 FQGNSA. Losses at the gene ends were 4 bases for V and 5 bases for J; bases not matched to a gene: 2.

The rearrangement links TRBV18 to TRBJ1-1; tentatively, D is TRBD1 (5 bases). In germline, CDR1 is KGHSH, CDR2 LQKENI. The length of the CDR3 is 15 residues. V was pared by 3 bases and J by 1 base, with 12 bases between. CDR3 coding DNA: TGTGCCAGCTCACCGCCGACAGTGAAGAACACTGAAGCTTTCTTT. It specifies CASSPPTVKNTEAFF.

V gene TRBV7-2 combines with J gene TRBJ2-3; 7 bases are shared with TRBD2. Trimming at V came to 1 base and at J to 2 bases, leaving 9 bases not matched to a gene. This CDR3 region has 17 residues. The germline gives CDR1 SGHTA, CDR2 FQGNSA. The CDR3 region is CASSLVAAGPYTDTQYF. CDR3 nucleotides: TGTGCCAGCAGCTTAGTAGCAGCGGGGCCATACACAGATACGCAGTATTTT. Together with reference TRBV7-2 and TRBJ2-3, the CDR3 gives the full variable domain: GAGVSQSPSNKVTEKGKDVELRCDPISGHTALYWYRQSLGQGLEFLIYFQGNSAPDKSGLPSDRFSAERTGGSVSTLTIQRTQQEDSAVYLCASSLVAAGPYTDTQYFGPGTRLTVL.

The V gene is TRBV5-1, the J gene TRBJ1-1, with a tentative D call TRBD1 (5 bases). The CDR3 extends over 13 amino acids. Germline loops: CDR1 SGHRS, CDR2 YFSETQ. Deletions cut 2 bases from V and 4 bases from J, with 9 bases between. Written as DNA, the CDR3 is TGCGCCAGCAGCTTTCGACAGAGCACTGAAGCTTTCTTT. The encoded protein is CASSFRQSTEAFF.

The rearrangement links TRBV5-5 to TRBJ2-5, with D perhaps matching TRBD2 (5 bases). The V and J ends lost 0 bases and 0 bases respectively, with 12 bases between them. There are 16 residues in the CDR3. Germline lookup yields CDR1 SGHKS and CDR2 YYEKEE (reference sequence). CDR3 sequence (DNA): TGTGCCAGCAGCTTGGGGAGGCATGGGTACCAAGAGACCCAGTACTTC. It is translated as CASSLGRHGYQETQYF.

This clonotype was seen a few times. The rearrangement joins TRBV20-1 to TRBJ2-7; the D is unclear. In germline, CDR1 is DFQATT, CDR2 SNEGSKA (reference sequence). The CDR3 length is 12 residues. V was clipped by 0 bases and J by 2 bases, with 5 bases between them. CDR3 sequence reads: CSAREEPYEQYV. The CDR3 DNA follows: TGCAGTGCTAGAGAGGAGCCCTACGAGCAGTACGTC.

This clonotype was observed at least ten times. The chain joins TRBV7-2 to TRBJ2-3; the match to TRBD2 covers 9 bases. V lost 3 bases and J lost 2; bases outside the gene matches: 3. Per germline, CDR1 SGHTA and CDR2 FQGNSA. This CDR3 spans 15 amino acids. CDR3 DNA sequence: TGTGCCAGCAGCTTGCTAGCGGGGTACACAGATACGCAGTATTTT. This gives the protein CASSLLAGYTDTQYF.

This clonotype was seen a few times. V usage is TRBV5-1 and J usage is TRBJ2-5, with D perhaps assigned TRBD1 or TRBD2 (5 bases each). The germline CDR1 and CDR2 sequences are SGHRS and YFSETQ. Trimming shortened V by 4 bases and J by 4 bases, and 11 bases separated the two germline ends. The CDR3 is 13 amino acids. As DNA, the CDR3 is TGCGCCAGCAGCGGCCGGGACCTAGAGACCCAGTACTTC. Protein sequence: CASSGRDLETQYF.

The genes are TRBV7-2 and TRBJ2-3; D call uncertain. Germline V gene lookup returns CDR1 SGHTA and CDR2 FQGNSA. The CDR3 contains 13 residues. The V gene lost 3 bases and the J gene lost 4 bases, with 8 bases spanning the gap. The chain's CDR3 is CASSFIRSDTQYF. CDR3 DNA sequence: TGTGCCAGCAGCTTTATTCGGTCAGATACGCAGTATTTT.

Many counts were recorded for this clonotype. This rearrangement joins TRBV3-1 to TRBJ2-3; 9 bases are a match to TRBD2. The CDR3 length is 18 residues. CDR1 is LGHDT and CDR2 is YNNKEL in the germline V gene (reference sequence). Losses at the gene ends were 1 base for V and 0 bases for J; bases not matched to a gene: 8. For the CDR3, the DNA is TGTGCCAGCAGCCAAGGGGAGACTAGCGGATTGAGCACAGATACGCAGTATTTT. It translates to CASSQGETSGLSTDTQYF.

This clonotype was seen a handful of times. V is TRBV7-3 and J is TRBJ2-1; the match to TRBD1 covers 8 bases. The V and J ends lost 5 bases and 1 base, in that order; junction bases with no gene match: 1. The CDR3 sequence is 14 residues long. CDR1 SGHTA and CDR2 FQGTGA come from the germline V gene. DNA of the CDR3: TGTGCCAGCAGCAGGACAGGGTCCTACAATGAGCAGTTCTTC. Encoded protein: CASSRTGSYNEQFF.

This clonotype was counted at least ten times. The gene calls are TRBV7-9 and TRBJ1-1; the match to TRBD1 covers 7 bases. V lost 3 bases, J lost 8 bases, and 6 bases stayed unmatched. CDR3 length: 13 amino acids. Germline assignment: CDR1 SEHNR and CDR2 FQNEAQ (reference sequence). CDR3 loop: CASSFTEGAEAFF. The CDR3 DNA reads as TGTGCCAGCAGCTTTACCGAGGGGGCGGAAGCTTTCTTT.

This clonotype was detected a few times. This chain uses TRBV3-1 with TRBJ2-2, with D tentatively TRBD1 or TRBD2 (6 bases each). CDR3 length equals 14 residues. Germline-derived CDR1 and CDR2 are LGHDT and YNNKEL (reference sequence). The V end was cut by 5 bases, the J end by 7 bases, with 14 bases between. The CDR3 spells CASSTRGGSGELFF. The CDR3 region has the DNA TGTGCCAGCAGCACTCGAGGGGGGAGCGGGGAGCTGTTTTTT.

This clonotype has just a few counts. The chain couples TRBV7-6 to TRBJ1-6; no reliable D call. CDR3 size: 15 residues. Trimming cost V 5 bases and J 7 bases, with 15 bases left between them. Germline lookup yields CDR1 SGHVS and CDR2 FNYEAQ. The DNA of the CDR3 is TGTGCCAGCAGCCCCCGGGTAGGCAGGAATTCACCCCTCCACTTT. The encoded protein is CASSPRVGRNSPLHF.

The table lists this clonotype with a few counts. The chain carries TRBV20-1 and TRBJ2-3, with 14 positions matching TRBD2. The CDR3 totals 14 residues. V shed 6 bases, J shed 3 bases, and the junction held 2 bases outside the gene matches. The germline CDR1 and CDR2 sequences are DFQATT and SNEGSKA (reference sequence). The CDR3 region is CSARTSGGTDTQYF. The CDR3 DNA reads TGCAGTGCGAGGACTAGCGGGGGGACAGATACGCAGTATTTT.

There are many counts of this clonotype. The chain carries TRBV19 and TRBJ2-1; the match to TRBD2 covers 7 bases. The CDR3 extends over 14 amino acids. Unmatched junction bases numbered 3, after V lost 3 bases and J lost 4 bases. Germline V CDR1 and CDR2: LNHDA, SQIVND (reference sequence). The CDR3 loop reads CASSISGFYNEQFF. The CDR3 DNA is TGTGCCAGTAGTATTAGCGGGTTTTACAATGAGCAGTTCTTC.

In this sample, this clonotype turned up a few times. The chain couples TRBV6-2 or TRBV6-3 to TRBJ2-3; D not resolved. The germline CDR1 and CDR2 sequences are MNHEY and SVGEGT. The CDR3 is made up of 11 amino acids. With 2 bases removed from V and 9 bases from J, the gap between germline ends came to 6 bases. The CDR3 coding sequence is TGTGCCAGCAGTTACCCGGAGACGCAGTATTTT. It specifies CASSYPETQYF.

In its sample, this clonotype was seen a few times. The rearrangement links TRBV2 to TRBJ2-2; D is perhaps TRBD1 (5 bases). V lost 7 bases to trimming and J lost 4 bases, with 13 bases between them. Germline V gives CDR1 SNHLY, CDR2 FYNNEI. This CDR3 comprises 14 residues. CDR3 protein: CASIGRVATGELFF. CDR3 bases: TGTGCCAGCATTGGCAGGGTAGCCACCGGGGAGCTGTTTTTT.

This clonotype was picked up a small number of times. The chain recombines TRBV24-1 with TRBJ1-5; D is unresolved. V was cut by 4 bases and J by 0 bases, with 6 bases left in between. The germline CDR1 and CDR2 sequences are KGHDR and SFDVKD. The CDR3 extends over 14 amino acids. The CDR3 DNA is TGTGCCACCAGTGAAAGTCCTAGCAATCAGCCCCAGCATTTT. Protein sequence: CATSESPSNQPQHF.

This clonotype was seen a handful of times. The rearrangement joins TRBV28 to TRBJ2-1; 11 nucleotides match TRBD2. The CDR3 length is 14 residues. Germline V gene lookup returns CDR1 MDHEN and CDR2 SYDVKM. Trimming cost V 11 bases and J 9 bases; bases outside gene matches: 12. DNA of the CDR3: TGTGCCGGTCTGGATAGCGGGGGGGCTGGTGAGCAGTTCTTC. This translates into CAGLDSGGAGEQFF.

The chain links TRBV5-1 to TRBJ2-6; D is unclear. V was clipped by 0 bases and J by 3 bases, with 7 bases between them. Germline V CDR1 and CDR2: SGHRS, YFSETQ. There are 15 residues in the CDR3. CDR3: CASSLEGFGANVLTF. CDR3 sequence (DNA): TGCGCCAGCAGCTTGGAAGGGTTTGGGGCCAACGTCCTGACTTTC.